Following are 25 T cell receptor beta chains from one sample sequenced in a study of human T cells and chemical hapten exposure. The time point was: pre-sensitization, week 0. Treatment: therapeutic diphenylcyclopropenone sensitization with weekly scalp DPC. Before extraction, the whole blood was not fractionated, and total RNA was taken from it. TCRdb re-called the RACE reads through MiXCR, storing one row per CDR3 protein. Here the sample spans 56,000 or so distinct CDR3 sequences, 9.5% to 10% being singletons. Sequencing used whole blood, obtained in connection with sensitization to the hapten diphenylcyclopropenone (DPC). All receptors come from a woman aged 25-40 years with alopecia areata. Some clones in this sample may be carry-over from other donors' samples.

The chain uses TRBV18 and TRBJ2-3, with 9 nucleotides matching TRBD2. With V trimmed by 2 bases and J by 4 bases, 4 bases remained unmatched. Germline values: CDR1 KGHSH, CDR2 LQKENI. This CDR3 spans 15 amino acids. The CDR3: CASSPGSGGADTQYF. DNA for the CDR3: TGTGCCAGCTCACCAGGTAGCGGGGGCGCAGATACGCAGTATTTT.

The chain employs TRBV7-2 and TRBJ1-3; weak D call: TRBD1 (5 bases). Germline loops: CDR1 SGHTA, CDR2 FQGNSA. V was trimmed by 5 bases and J by 11 bases, leaving 13 bases between them. CDR3 size: 12 residues. The CDR3: CASSLNGGAIYF. CDR3 coding DNA: TGTGCCAGCAGCCTGAATGGGGGGGCCATATATTTT.

This clonotype occurred many times. This sequence joins TRBV7-8 and TRBJ2-3; D perhaps matches TRBD2 (6 bases). Germline values: CDR1 SGHVS, CDR2 FQNEAQ. The CDR3 consists of 16 residues. V lost 0 bases and J lost 0, with 10 bases in between. The CDR3 nucleotides read TGTGCCAGCAGCTTAGCGGGGGGTGGCAGCACAGATACGCAGTATTTT. Its protein product is CASSLAGGGSTDTQYF.

V gene TRBV28 combines with J gene TRBJ2-3; TRBD2 matches 11 bases. J was trimmed by 3 bases and V by 8 bases; bases with no gene match: 10. Germline CDR1 reads MDHEN; CDR2 reads SYDVKM. This CDR3 has 16 amino acids. The CDR3 reads CASPGSGGAGTDTQYF. CDR3 in DNA: TGTGCCAGCCCGGGTAGCGGGGGGGCCGGTACAGATACGCAGTATTTT.

V usage is TRBV5-6 and J usage is TRBJ2-5; the D call may be TRBD1 or TRBD2 (6 bases each). Germline loops: CDR1 SGHDT, CDR2 YYEEEE. V was clipped by 5 bases and J by 3 bases, with 17 bases between them. This CDR3 has 15 residues. The CDR3 loop reads CASRGGGSEEETQYF. CDR3 DNA: TGTGCCAGCAGAGGAGGGGGGAGCGAGGAAGAGACCCAGTACTTC.

This clonotype was seen more than once but under ten times. The chain employs TRBV9 and TRBJ2-5; TRBD2 might be the D (6 bases). V was cut by 0 bases and J by 1 base, with 7 bases left in between. Germline CDR1 reads SGDLS; CDR2 reads YYNGEE. The CDR3 spans 14 residues. For the CDR3, the DNA is TGTGCCAGCAGCGTAGGCGGGGTCCAAGAGACCCAGTACTTC. It encodes CASSVGGVQETQYF.

Remarks on this clonotype: The final CDR3 position lacks the conserved phenylalanine or tryptophan, pointing to a likely read error. V gene TRBV24-1 combines with J gene TRBJ2-1; D gene uncertain. From germline, CDR1 is KGHDR and CDR2 SFDVKD. The CDR3 sequence is 11 residues long. V was shortened by 9 bases and J by 6 bases, with 8 bases between the two germline ends. The CDR3 sequence is CATGVGNEQFL. Here the CDR3 DNA reads TGTGCCACCGGTGTGGGCAATGAGCAGTTCCTC.

CDR3 DNA: TGTGCCAGCAGTCACGCCGGGGCCACCTCTGGAAACACCATATATTTT. This translates into CASSHAGATSGNTIYF. V and J are TRBV28 and TRBJ1-3, with a tentative D call TRBD1 (5 bases). V lost 5 bases and J lost 0, with 14 bases in between. Germline V gene sequence: CDR1 MDHEN, CDR2 SYDVKM. This CDR3 region has 16 residues.

This chain uses TRBV7-9 with TRBJ2-5; 11 nucleotides line up with TRBD1. This CDR3 contains 15 residues. The V segment lost 7 bases and the J segment 5 bases; nucleotides outside the gene matches: 9. Per germline, CDR1 SEHNR and CDR2 FQNEAQ (reference sequence). DNA for the CDR3: TGTGCCAGCACCATAGGGACAGGGGGTCGGGAGACCCAGTACTTC. Amino acid sequence: CASTIGTGGRETQYF.

J is TRBJ1-5 and V is TRBV5-1, with D perhaps TRBD1 (5 bases). The CDR3 spans 13 residues. The ends were cut back, 0 bases at V and 8 bases at J, with 9 bases in the middle. CDR1 and CDR2 (germline): SGHRS, YFSETQ. CDR3 amino acids: CASSLDWGKPQHF. CDR3 coding DNA: TGCGCCAGCAGCTTGGACTGGGGGAAGCCCCAGCATTTT.

The gene calls are TRBV19 and TRBJ1-5; no definite D call. Germline V gene sequence: CDR1 LNHDA, CDR2 SQIVND (reference sequence). V lost 11 bases to trimming and J lost 5 bases, with 10 bases between them. The CDR3 loop spans 11 amino acids. CDR3 sequence reads: CAAGGYQPQHF. CDR3 nucleotide sequence: TGTGCCGCCGGCGGTTATCAGCCCCAGCATTTT.

This clonotype has more than one count but fewer than ten. The CDR3 protein is CASSQDRRQGNTEAFF. In DNA form, the CDR3 reads TGCGCCAGCAGCCAAGATCGAAGACAAGGGAACACTGAAGCTTTCTTT. The genes are TRBV4-1 and TRBJ1-1; D is ambiguous. V was trimmed by 0 bases and J by 1 base, leaving 12 bases between them. Germline CDR1 MGHRA, CDR2 YSYEKL. The CDR3 contains 16 residues.

This clonotype was seen many times. CDR3 nucleotide sequence: TGTGCCAGCAGTTTATCCACGGTCTCTGGAAACACCATATATTTT. Translating it yields CASSLSTVSGNTIYF. The gene calls are TRBV12-3 or TRBV12-4 and TRBJ1-3, with D unresolved. V was clipped by 2 bases and J by 0 bases, with 8 bases between them. There are 15 residues in the CDR3.

This clonotype was seen at least ten times. The chain couples TRBV24-1 to TRBJ2-3; D remains ambiguous. V lost 0 bases and J 0 bases, leaving 9 bases between the germline ends. Germline CDR1 reads KGHDR; CDR2 reads SFDVKD. This CDR3 comprises 16 residues. The CDR3, as DNA: TGTGCCACCAGTGATTTGCTGTTCGGGAGCACAGATACGCAGTATTTT. Its protein is CATSDLLFGSTDTQYF.

CDR3 coding DNA: TGTGCCAGCTCCGAGGGACTAGCGGGTTCGTCCTACGAGCAGTACTTC. Its translation is CASSEGLAGSSYEQYF. The chain uses TRBV2 and TRBJ2-7; 12 nucleotides line up with TRBD2. V dropped 8 bases and J dropped 1; count of bases not matched to a gene: 9. Germline V gene lookup returns CDR1 SNHLY and CDR2 FYNNEI. This CDR3 is 16 amino acids long.

This clonotype has ten or more counts. This chain links TRBV12-3 or TRBV12-4 with TRBJ1-1; the D is unclear. The CDR3 contains 13 residues. V lost 2 bases, J lost 6 bases, and 10 bases lay in between. In DNA form, the CDR3 reads TGTGCCAGCAGTTTAACTCGCGGGGCTGAAGCTTTCTTT. It translates to CASSLTRGAEAFF.

The chain couples TRBV12-3 or TRBV12-4 to TRBJ1-2, with unresolved D. V was pared by 7 bases and J by 8 bases, with 20 bases between. CDR3 length: 14 amino acids. The CDR3 sequence is CASNAVMPDGGYTF. For the CDR3, the DNA is TGTGCCAGCAACGCCGTGATGCCCGATGGGGGCTACACCTTC.

This clonotype was recorded many times. The chain uses TRBV7-9 and TRBJ1-3; D uncertain. The CDR3 has 16 residues. V was pared by 8 bases and J by 0 bases, with 17 bases between. The germline CDR1 and CDR2 sequences are SEHNR and FQNEAQ (reference sequence). As DNA, the CDR3 is TGTGCCAGCGGCCTCTCTCTGGATAACTCTGGAAACACCATATATTTT. Protein: CASGLSLDNSGNTIYF.

This clonotype showed up many times. The CDR3 spells CASKLQGTGELFF. For the CDR3, the DNA is TGTGCCAGCAAGCTACAGGGTACCGGGGAGCTGTTTTTT. The chain is built from TRBV12-3 or TRBV12-4 and TRBJ2-2, with D perhaps TRBD1 (6 bases). CDR3 length equals 13 residues. Trimming cost V 7 bases and J 5 bases, with 11 bases left between them.

The V and J genes are TRBV27 and TRBJ1-1; 8 bases agree with TRBD1. CDR1 and CDR2 (germline): MNHEY, SMNVEV (reference sequence). The CDR3 is 18 residues long. Germline trimming cut 0 bases from V and 1 base from J; bases unmatched to any gene: 10. CDR3 amino acids: CASSLSTGQAYRNTEAFF. The CDR3 DNA reads as TGTGCCAGCAGTTTATCGACGGGACAGGCCTACAGGAACACTGAAGCTTTCTTT.

This rearrangement joins TRBV7-2 to TRBJ1-1; D might be TRBD1 (5 bases). The CDR3 spans 13 residues. V lost 7 bases and J 3 bases, leaving 12 bases between the germline ends. Looked up from germline, CDR1 is SGHTA and CDR2 is FQGNSA. CDR3 bases: TGTGCCAGCATGGTGGGGGTGGACACTGAAGCTTTCTTT. Its protein product is CASMVGVDTEAFF.

The gene calls are TRBV6-1 and TRBJ1-1; D might be TRBD1 (6 bases). CDR3 length: 15 residues. Trimming took off 10 bases at V and 5 bases at J, with 23 bases between the two ends. Germline CDR1 and CDR2: MNHNS and SASEGT. The CDR3 DNA follows: TGTGCCATACGGGATGGGGGCAGGGAGCGGACTGAAGCTTTCTTT. Translated: CAIRDGGRERTEAFF.

The gene calls are TRBV27 and TRBJ1-2; possibly TRBD1 for D (6 bases). This CDR3 is 17 amino acids long. V lost 5 bases, J lost 4 bases, and 23 bases lay in between. Germline V gene data show CDR1 as MNHEY and CDR2 as SMNVEV (reference sequence). The CDR3 reads CASSPRRPPTGFYGYTF. The CDR3, as DNA: TGTGCCAGCAGTCCCAGAAGACCCCCGACAGGTTTCTATGGCTACACCTTC.

By share, this clonotype counts as medium-sized. V gene TRBV20-1 combines with J gene TRBJ1-5; D is ambiguous. The CDR3 totals 13 residues. Per the germline V gene, CDR1 is DFQATT and CDR2 is SNEGSKA (reference sequence). Trimming pared 5 bases from V and 5 bases from J, leaving 13 bases between. The DNA for the CDR3 is TGCAGTGCTGGGAAAAACCAGGATCAGCCCCAGCATTTT. This translates into CSAGKNQDQPQHF.

This clonotype was detected ten times or more. The chain employs TRBV20-1 and TRBJ2-4, with D tentatively TRBD2 (8 bases). This CDR3 spans 17 amino acids. V shed 3 bases and J shed 0 bases, with 18 bases lying between them. Germline loops: CDR1 DFQATT, CDR2 SNEGSKA (reference sequence). CDR3 nucleotide sequence: TGCAGTGCTAGCCCGGGAGGGGGCGGGATAGCCAAAAACATTCAGTACTTC. It specifies CSASPGGGGIAKNIQYF.